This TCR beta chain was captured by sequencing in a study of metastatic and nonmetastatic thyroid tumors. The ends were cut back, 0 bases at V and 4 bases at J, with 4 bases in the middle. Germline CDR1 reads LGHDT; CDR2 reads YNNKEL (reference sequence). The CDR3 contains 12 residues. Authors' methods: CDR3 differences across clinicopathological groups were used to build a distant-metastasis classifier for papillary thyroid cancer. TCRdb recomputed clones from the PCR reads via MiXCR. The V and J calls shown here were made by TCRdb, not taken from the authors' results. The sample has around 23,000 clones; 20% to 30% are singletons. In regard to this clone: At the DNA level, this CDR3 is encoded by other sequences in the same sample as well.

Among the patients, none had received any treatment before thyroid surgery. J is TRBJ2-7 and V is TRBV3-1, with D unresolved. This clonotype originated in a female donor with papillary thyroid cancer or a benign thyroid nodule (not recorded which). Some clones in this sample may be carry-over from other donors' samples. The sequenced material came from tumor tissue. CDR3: CASSQEGYEQYF. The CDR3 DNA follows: TGTGCCAGCAGCCAAGAAGGGTACGAGCAGTACTTC.